This T cell receptor beta chain originates from a study of blood T cell repertoires in COVID-19. TCRdb's table, derived via immunoSEQ multiplex PCR, lists solely in-frame clones and lacks some. This sample yields over 150,000 clones, of which approximately 80% are seen a single time; more than 5.5% belongs to the top ten. The receptor's source is a human donor in a cohort sampled during active COVID-19. The sample comprised peripheral blood.

CDR3 DNA: TGTGCCAGCATCCCGACAGGGGGAACTGAAGCTTTCTTT. This sequence encodes CASIPTGGTEAFF. The chain is built from TRBV12-3 or TRBV12-4 and TRBJ1-1, with 9 bases identical to TRBD1. The CDR3 is made up of 13 amino acids. J lost 5 bases, V lost 7 bases, and 5 bases had no gene match.